Detailed here is one TCR beta chain. Its specific antigen is unknown. No base-level quality is on record; no much larger clone is a single base apart. These data originate in a study of cytomegalovirus exposure and HLA in healthy donors (dated by TCRdb to 2016 to 2017). Regarding the research as a whole: According to an earlier analysis of several hundred of the donors, some 180 million T cells yielded some 110 million unique TCR beta sequences and 276 Gb of sequence data. An early release that covered some 640 HLA-typed donors contained around 300 gigabases of sequencing data and tens of millions of unique TCR sequences. Of the 300 to 450 genotyped donors, 70% to 90% were placed in the genetic ancestry cluster associated with self-reported Caucasian donors. The aim of the study was to test whether cataloging public T cell receptors could identify signatures of past pathogen exposure. The T cell repertoires of under 750 subjects were profiled by immunosequencing and related to cytomegalovirus serostatus. In addition to the first cohort of about 650 subjects, a separate validation cohort of approximately 120 different subjects was used. The study combined high-throughput TCR immunosequencing, statistical association of individual TCRs with disease status, and machine learning to predict cytomegalovirus infection status. A later analysis re-examined previously published TCR beta repertoires from 600 to 700 donors and added high-resolution HLA genotyping to investigate patterns of TCR occurrence. Rather than drawing on any new phenotypic data, the later analysis identified candidate immune exposures from TCR beta sequences and the way those sequences occurred across donors. To decide whether each TCR beta V gene segment behaved as functional or pseudogenic, an earlier analysis of several hundred of the donors relied on high-throughput TCR beta sequencing. Alongside the repertoire data, information on donor age, sex, ethnicity and CMV serostatus was compiled. In a later genetic analysis, genome-wide SNP genotypes for about 55% of the roughly 700 donors were used, and that subset was treated as a discovery cohort. Every repertoire in the discovery cohort had been generated on one and the same sequencing platform. Class I and class II HLA loci were covered by the typing at four-digit resolution. The number of typed donors differed by locus: roughly 629-640 for A, B, C, DRB1 and DQB1; 522 for DQA1; some 610 for DPA1; and around 490 for DPB1. Because of strong linkage in the cohort, roughly 5 DR-DQ haplotypes were treated as single units for association and clustering. Among 300 to 500 genotyped donors of the cohort, an average of roughly 230,000 unique TCR beta nucleotide sequences was sequenced per donor, of which about 19% were non-productive.

The method was the immunoSEQ multiplex PCR assay. The multiplex PCR relied on a mix of 60 forward primers for TCR Vbeta segments and 13 reverse primers for TCR Jbeta segments. The CDR3 region of rearranged TCR beta genes was amplified from genomic DNA with a multiplex PCR assay. The Illumina HiSeq System was used to sequence the amplified TCR beta libraries as 87-base-pair reads. In the paper's pipeline: In a later analysis, some 80 million unique TCR beta chains were counted across the 500 to 850 repertoires, and roughly 11 million of these chains were shared by at least two donors. To remove PCR and sequencing errors, raw reads were error-corrected and collapsed into unique sequences using a nearest-neighbor algorithm that merged closely related sequences. Alignment of CDR3 sequences to IMGT reference sequences was used to assign V, D and J gene segments. For a sequence to be retained, a match of at least six nucleotides was required to both a V gene segment and a J gene segment. A rearrangement counted as productive if the CDR3 had no stop codons and remained in frame with V and J, and every other rearrangement counted as non-productive. Following IMGT convention, CDR3 was defined as the stretch from the second conserved V-encoded cysteine up to the conserved J-encoded phenylalanine. The earlier analysis of some 600 of the donors excluded sequences that lacked an unambiguous match to a single V gene segment. An earlier analysis of a few hundred of the donors classified V segments as functional when productive rearrangements were above 56.7% and as segregating when the standard deviation between donors was above 5%. A statistical classification framework was developed to diagnose cytomegalovirus status using the catalog of TCR beta chain sequences. A later analysis assigned V and J genes by comparing TCR nucleotide sequences with IMGT/GENE-DB human TR gene sequences. A later analysis assigned CDR3 sequences and most-parsimonious VDJ recombination scenarios with the TCRdist pipeline. In a later analysis, every TCR beta chain was defined by the combination of its CDR3 amino acid sequence and its V-gene family, and reads without a unique V-gene family were dropped. A later analysis removed 592 highly shared, low-generation-probability nucleotide sequences to deal with suspected cross-contamination and a sequencing artifact. A later analysis calculated a clonal expansion index for each public chain from normalized within-repertoire ranks of inferred template counts. In a later analysis, generation probabilities were computed using a VDJ recombination model fitted to out-of-frame rearrangements, and the results were checked against IGoR. Hypergeometric tests were used in a later analysis to score TCR-TCR, TCR-HLA and TCR-CMV co-occurrence, with a repertoire-size bias correction applied to the TCR pairs. False discovery rates were estimated in a later analysis by permuting HLA or CMV assignments 20 times. In a later analysis, co-occurring TCRs were grouped using DBSCAN, and TCRdist sequence similarity was added for clustering within HLA-allele-positive subsets. Repertoires with fewer than 30,000 or more than 120,000 public chains, plus five repertoires with anomalous nucleotide sharing, were excluded from co-occurrence clustering. Here the immuneACCESS table is served through TCRdb, limited to in-frame sequences with V and J called. Missing clones are a known gap in these copies; in checked studies unresolved V genes cover under half, and the rest lacks a known reason. V and J calls and clone size are those listed in that table; D and trimming were worked out from the DNA. The sample profile shows about 98,000 clones; 80% to 85% of them were found once. Together, the top ten hold roughly 1.4% of the sample.

V drops 8 bases and J drops 0 bases, leaving 20 bases in between. The CDR3 holds 16 amino acids from the cysteine to the phenylalanine. Here the CDR3 DNA is all that survives: 48 bases in frame from base 1. The germline V gene gives CDR1 as SGHRS and CDR2 as YFSETQ. What the work shows at the level of the full study, not this receptor alone: At a false discovery rate of 0.05, a later analysis linked about 16,000 TCR beta sequences to specific HLA alleles. Because HLA typing was missing for some donors at each locus, association tests included only the typed subset. In vitro tests confirmed that a few of the cytomegalovirus-associated TCR beta chains recognize cytomegalovirus antigens. In a later analysis, TCR association rates were found to vary across HLA loci, with the most associated TCRs seen for DRB1 alleles and the fewest for HLA-C alleles. Broadly in line with IMGT annotations, most TCR beta V segments showed up in productive rearrangements about 87% or about 30% of the time in an earlier analysis of under 700 of the donors. In a later genetic analysis, fewer N-insertions in productive TCRs were reported among donors in an Asian-associated ancestry cluster than the approximately 670-donor mean. For the cohort, immune exposure information was limited to CMV serostatus. A further reported finding was that TCR beta sequences accurately predicted the HLA-A and HLA-B alleles for most subjects in the first cohort. Across donors, most TCR sequences were observed very rarely, whereas some public TCRs were present in many individuals. A cluster of highly shared sequence variants was judged likely to be a technical artifact of the sequencing pipeline. The presence/absence analyses assumed that sequencing depth was roughly uniform across donors, and that assumption may not be true. According to the authors, the approach could potentially be generalized to other disease states and immunological phenotypes. Compared with equally common non-associated chains, HLA-associated TCR beta chains in a later analysis were more clonally expanded and had lower generation probabilities. A later analysis reported that several top co-occurrence clusters appeared linked to parvovirus B19, influenza, CMV and Epstein-Barr virus. The study gave a list of about 150 TCR beta chains associated with cytomegalovirus. An association between a missense DCLRE1C variant and V-gene and J-gene trimming of TCR beta chains was found in a later genetic analysis and replicated in an independent cohort. In this cohort, only TCR beta chains were sequenced, and detectable features were limited by the absence of alpha or paired-chain data. The earlier analysis of approximately 540 of the donors excluded some 16 rarely observed V segments, including chromosome 9 orphons, because counts were too low. According to a later analysis, most CMV-associated TCR beta chains appeared to be HLA-restricted, and the HLA associations seemed to be driven largely by CMV exposure. Cytomegalovirus status was reported to be diagnosed by the classifier with high specificity and sensitivity in both the original and validation cohorts. Assigning TCR associations to individual alleles was difficult when HLA alleles, especially DR and DQ, strongly co-occurred. Correlated functional status among segregating V segments might reflect linkage disequilibrium, but an unknown experimental factor could not be ruled out. Some IMGT-functional V segments, including TRBV6-2 and TRBV6-3, could not be told apart with the 87-base-pair reads, so those segments were excluded.

The cohort was made up of approximately 670 healthy bone marrow donors. At the time of sampling, every cohort member was nominally healthy, though immune exposures that went unrecorded were likely present. The donor tested CMV seronegative, placing the donor among the 350 to 400 seronegative members of the cohort. Every donor gave a peripheral blood sample, and the peripheral blood mononuclear cells from that sample were used for TCR beta sequencing. The Qiagen DNeasy Blood Extraction Kit was used to extract genomic DNA from the blood cell samples. Recombination joined TRBV5-1 with TRBJ1-1; perhaps TRBD1 is the D gene, with 6 bases matching. The sequence came from a man aged 35 to 55 in good health and CMV-seronegative. Specimen: PBMCs. The CDR3 here reads CARWGFNRDLNTEAFF. The DNA sequence is TGCGCCAGATGGGGATTTAACAGGGACCTGAACACTGAAGCTTTCTTT.